Below, 4 T cell receptor beta chains from the same sample are listed, as sequenced in a study of shared clonotypes between healthy human individuals. TCRdb keeps only in-frame clones here, not all; method: immunoSEQ multiplex PCR. The profile shows hundreds of thousands of clones, more than 60% of them singletons. Sequencing was performed on memory CD4+ T cells sorted from blood. The subset is: CD45RA-negative fraction. Every receptor here comes from a man younger than 40 in good health.

To note about this clone: Compared with germline, one end of the junction differs, possibly owing to a read error. This sequence joins TRBV11-3 and TRBJ2-7; TRBD1 matches 9 bases. Germline loops: CDR1 SGHNT, CDR2 YENEEA. The CDR3 spans 13 residues. The CDR3: CASSHARDRDVHF. The CDR3 DNA sequence: TGTGCCAGCAGCCACGCCCGGGACAGGGATGTACACTTC.

J is TRBJ1-6 and V is TRBV4-3, with 7 bases matching TRBD1. Germline lookup yields CDR1 LGHNA and CDR2 YSLEER. This CDR3 has 16 amino acids. Unmatched junction bases numbered 13, after V lost 1 base and J lost 13 bases. The CDR3 DNA reads TGCGCCAGCAGCCAAGGGCACGGGACAGCCGGAAGGCCCCTCCACTTT. Its protein product is CASSQGHGTAGRPLHF.

The chain is built from TRBV7-6 and TRBJ2-3, with D perhaps matching TRBD2 (6 bases). V lost 1 base and J lost 1, with 12 bases in between. The length of the CDR3 is 16 residues. Germline V CDR1 and CDR2: SGHVS, FNYEAQ. The CDR3 DNA is TGTGCCAGCAGCTTAGTGTCGGGACTGCGCACAGATACGCAGTATTTT. Encoded protein: CASSLVSGLRTDTQYF.

This clone was recorded at least ten times. The J gene is TRBJ2-7, the V gene TRBV7-8; D not resolved. The germline gives CDR1 SGHVS, CDR2 FQNEAQ. This CDR3 spans 12 amino acids. Trimming removed 1 base at V and 5 bases at J, with 6 bases between. The CDR3 sequence: CASSLVTDEQYF. Written as DNA, the CDR3 is TGTGCCAGCAGCTTAGTAACGGACGAGCAGTACTTC.